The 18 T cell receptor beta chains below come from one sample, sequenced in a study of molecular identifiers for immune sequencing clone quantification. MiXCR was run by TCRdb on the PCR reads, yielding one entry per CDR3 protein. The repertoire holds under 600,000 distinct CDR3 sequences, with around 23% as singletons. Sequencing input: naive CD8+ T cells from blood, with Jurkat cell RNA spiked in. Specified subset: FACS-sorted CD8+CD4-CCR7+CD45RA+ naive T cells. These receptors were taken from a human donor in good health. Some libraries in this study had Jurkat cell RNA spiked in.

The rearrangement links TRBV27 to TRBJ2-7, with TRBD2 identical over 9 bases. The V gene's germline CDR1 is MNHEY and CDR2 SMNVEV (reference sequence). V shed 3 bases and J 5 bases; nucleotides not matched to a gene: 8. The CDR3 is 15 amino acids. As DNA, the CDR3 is TGTGCCAGCAGTTTGGCTAGCGGGGTGGTCGACGAGCAGTACTTC. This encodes CASSLASGVVDEQYF.

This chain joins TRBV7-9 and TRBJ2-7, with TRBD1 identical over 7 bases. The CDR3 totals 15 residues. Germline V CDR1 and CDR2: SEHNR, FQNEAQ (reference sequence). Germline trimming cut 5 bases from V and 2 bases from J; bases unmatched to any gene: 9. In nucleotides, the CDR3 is TGTGCCAGCAGCCCTTGGACAGGAGGAACCTACGAGCAGTACTTC. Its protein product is CASSPWTGGTYEQYF.

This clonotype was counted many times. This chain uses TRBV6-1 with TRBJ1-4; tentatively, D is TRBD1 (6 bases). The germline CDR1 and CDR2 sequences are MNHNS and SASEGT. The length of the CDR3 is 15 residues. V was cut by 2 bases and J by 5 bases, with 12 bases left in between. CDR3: CASSEPYRANEKLFF. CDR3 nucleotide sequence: TGTGCCAGCAGTGAACCGTACAGGGCGAATGAAAAACTGTTTTTT.

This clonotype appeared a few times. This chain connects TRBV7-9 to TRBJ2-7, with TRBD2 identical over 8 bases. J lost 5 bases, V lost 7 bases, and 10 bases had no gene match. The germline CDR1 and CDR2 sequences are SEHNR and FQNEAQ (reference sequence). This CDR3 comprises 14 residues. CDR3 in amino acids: CASIPRGGPDEQYF. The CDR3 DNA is TGTGCCAGCATCCCCCGGGGGGGGCCGGACGAGCAGTACTTC.

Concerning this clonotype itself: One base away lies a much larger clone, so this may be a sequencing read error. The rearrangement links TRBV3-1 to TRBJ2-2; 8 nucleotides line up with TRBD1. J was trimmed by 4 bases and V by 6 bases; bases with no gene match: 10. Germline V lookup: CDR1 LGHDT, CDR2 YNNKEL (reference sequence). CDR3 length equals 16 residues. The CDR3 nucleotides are TGTGCCAGCAGGACCCCCGGACAGGGAGGCACCGGGGAGCTGTTTTTT. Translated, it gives CASRTPGQGGTGELFF.

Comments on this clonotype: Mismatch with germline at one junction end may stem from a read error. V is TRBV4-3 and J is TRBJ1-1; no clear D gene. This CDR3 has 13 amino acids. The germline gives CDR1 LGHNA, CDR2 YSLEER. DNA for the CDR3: TGCGCCCGCAGCCAAGAAGTGAACACTGAAGCTTTCTTT. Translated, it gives CARSQEVNTEAFF.

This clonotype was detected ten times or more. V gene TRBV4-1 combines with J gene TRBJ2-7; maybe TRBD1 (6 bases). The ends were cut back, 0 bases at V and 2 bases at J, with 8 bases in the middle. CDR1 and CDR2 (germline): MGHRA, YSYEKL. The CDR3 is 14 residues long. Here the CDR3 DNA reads TGCGCCAGCAGCCAAGATTCAGGGGCCTACGAGCAGTACTTC. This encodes CASSQDSGAYEQYF.

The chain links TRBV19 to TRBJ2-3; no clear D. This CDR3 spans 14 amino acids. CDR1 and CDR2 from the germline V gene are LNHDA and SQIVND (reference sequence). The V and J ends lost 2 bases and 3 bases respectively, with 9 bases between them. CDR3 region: CASSIYGITDTQYF. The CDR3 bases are TGTGCCAGTAGTATATATGGGATAACAGATACGCAGTATTTT.

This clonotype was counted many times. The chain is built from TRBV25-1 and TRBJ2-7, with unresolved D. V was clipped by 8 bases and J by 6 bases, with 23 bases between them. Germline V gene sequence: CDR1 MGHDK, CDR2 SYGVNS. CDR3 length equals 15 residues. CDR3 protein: CASPEVPRPYREQYF. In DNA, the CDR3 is TGTGCCAGCCCAGAGGTTCCCCGGCCATACCGCGAGCAGTACTTC.

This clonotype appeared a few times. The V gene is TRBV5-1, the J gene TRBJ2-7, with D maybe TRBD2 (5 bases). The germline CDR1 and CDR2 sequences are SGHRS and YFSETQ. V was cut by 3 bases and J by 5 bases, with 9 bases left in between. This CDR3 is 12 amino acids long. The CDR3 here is CASSSGWDEQYF. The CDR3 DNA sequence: TGCGCCAGCAGCTCGGGGTGGGACGAGCAGTACTTC.

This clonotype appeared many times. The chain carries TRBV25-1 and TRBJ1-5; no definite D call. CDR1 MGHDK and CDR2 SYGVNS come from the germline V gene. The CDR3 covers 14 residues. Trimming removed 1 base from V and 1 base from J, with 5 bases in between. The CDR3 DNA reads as TGTGCCAGCAGTGAATGGGGAAGCAATCAGCCCCAGCATTTT. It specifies CASSEWGSNQPQHF.

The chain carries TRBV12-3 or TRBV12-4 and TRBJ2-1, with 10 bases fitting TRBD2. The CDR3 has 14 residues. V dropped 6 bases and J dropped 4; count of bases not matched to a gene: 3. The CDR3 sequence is CASSRAGGYNEQFF. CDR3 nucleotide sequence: TGTGCCAGCAGCCGAGCGGGAGGGTACAATGAGCAGTTCTTC.

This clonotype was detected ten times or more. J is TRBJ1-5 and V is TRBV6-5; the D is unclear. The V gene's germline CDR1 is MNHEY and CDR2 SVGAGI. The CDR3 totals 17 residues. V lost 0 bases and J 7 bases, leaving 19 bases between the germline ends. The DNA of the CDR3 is TGTGCCAGCAGTTACTCGATGCCCGGGCGGTCGTGGCAGCCCCAGCATTTT. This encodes CASSYSMPGRSWQPQHF.

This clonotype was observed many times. CDR3 nucleotides: TGTGCCAGCAGTTATAGGACTAGCGGGAGATACGAGCAGTACTTC. Encoded protein: CASSYRTSGRYEQYF. The chain has TRBV6-5 and TRBJ2-7, with TRBD2 identical over 13 bases. The CDR3 contains 15 residues. Germline CDR1 reads MNHEY; CDR2 reads SVGAGI. With V trimmed by 3 bases and J by 4 bases, 3 bases remained unmatched.

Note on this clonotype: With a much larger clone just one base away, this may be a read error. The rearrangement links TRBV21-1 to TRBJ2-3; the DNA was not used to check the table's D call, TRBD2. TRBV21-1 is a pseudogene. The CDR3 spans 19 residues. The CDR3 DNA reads TGTGCCAGCAACTCTTCCCCCTATCTAGCGGCGCTTACCACAGTTACGCAGTATTTT. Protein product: CASNSSPYLAALTTVTQYF.

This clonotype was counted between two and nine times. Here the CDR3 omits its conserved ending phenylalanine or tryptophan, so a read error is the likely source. CDR3 in amino acids: CASSLSTYSGDEQYL. CDR3 DNA: TGTGCCAGCAGTTTATCAACCTACAGCGGGGACGAGCAGTACCTC. The chain is built from TRBV28 and TRBJ2-7; 7 positions agree with TRBD2. J was trimmed by 5 bases and V by 1 base; bases with no gene match: 8. The length of the CDR3 is 15 residues. The germline gives CDR1 MDHEN, CDR2 SYDVKM.

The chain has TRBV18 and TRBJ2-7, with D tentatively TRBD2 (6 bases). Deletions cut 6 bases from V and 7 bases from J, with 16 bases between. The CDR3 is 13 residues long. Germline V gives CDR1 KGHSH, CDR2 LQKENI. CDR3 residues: CASSPPGREEQYF. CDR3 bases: TGTGCCAGCTCCCCGCCGGGGCGGGAAGAGCAGTACTTC.

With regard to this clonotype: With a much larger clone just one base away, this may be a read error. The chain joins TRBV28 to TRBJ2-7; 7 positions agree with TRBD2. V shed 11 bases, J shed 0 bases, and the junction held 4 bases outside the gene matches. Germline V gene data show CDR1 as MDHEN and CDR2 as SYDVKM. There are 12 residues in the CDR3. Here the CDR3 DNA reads TGTGCCTGGTGGACTAGCTCCTACGAGCAGTACTTC. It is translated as CAWWTSSYEQYF.